This TCR beta chain derives from a study of shared T cell receptors in the human thymus. Assay used: immunoSEQ multiplex PCR; TCRdb lists only in-frame clones, some missing. The data hold more than 550,000 clones, with 70% to 90% observed a single time. Per germline, CDR1 LNHDA and CDR2 SQIVND (reference sequence). The CDR3 consists of 15 residues. V was cut by 3 bases and J by 4 bases, with 13 bases left in between. The sample also formed part of further work on human thymus T cells.

The material sequenced was thymocytes. The rearrangement links TRBV19 to TRBJ2-1; tentatively, D is TRBD2 (6 bases). The sequence derives from a girl in the first two years of life with a congenital heart defect. The CDR3 bases are TGTGCCAGTAGTATTCAGGACTACATATACAATGAGCAGTTCTTC. It translates to CASSIQDYIYNEQFF.